Listed below are T cell receptor beta chains from one sample, sequenced in a study of CXCR3-negative and CXCR3-positive naive CD8 T cells. After re-calling the 5' RACE reads, TCRdb lists one entry per CDR3 protein, DNA absent. The specimen's table records 95,000 to 100,000 distinct CDR3 sequences. Sequenced: naive CXCR3+ CD8+ T cells from blood. The source of these receptors is a human donor in good health. Some clones in this sample may be carry-over from other donors' samples. Both conserved end residues are part of each CDR3.

j_gene: TRBJ2-1
v_gene: TRBV12-3/TRBV12-4
CDR3aa: CASSQGTGGNNEQFF

j_gene: TRBJ1-5
v_gene: TRBV12-3/TRBV12-4
CDR3aa: CASSFHSVRGSVQNQPQHF

j_gene: TRBJ2-3
v_gene: TRBV5-5
CDR3aa: CASSHRSGGPTDTQYF

j_gene: TRBJ2-2
v_gene: TRBV12-5
CDR3aa: CASGFSLASPGELFF

j_gene: TRBJ1-3
v_gene: TRBV6-5
CDR3aa: CASVWGNTIYF

j_gene: TRBJ2-2
v_gene: TRBV4-3
CDR3aa: CASSPTPSGELFF

j_gene: TRBJ1-5
v_gene: TRBV20-1
CDR3aa: CSARVPGLNQPQHF

j_gene: TRBJ2-5
v_gene: TRBV5-1
CDR3aa: CASSSPDREETQYF

j_gene: TRBJ2-1
v_gene: TRBV7-9
CDR3aa: CASSSIQGGPHFNEQFF

j_gene: TRBJ2-7
v_gene: TRBV9
CDR3aa: CASSAGGSLIYEQYF

j_gene: TRBJ2-3
v_gene: TRBV11-3
CDR3aa: CASRQRGSDTDTQYF

j_gene: TRBJ1-2
v_gene: TRBV29-1
CDR3aa: CSLTDPEGGYTF

j_gene: TRBJ1-2
v_gene: TRBV14
CDR3aa: CASSTWDRNYGYTF

j_gene: TRBJ2-2
v_gene: TRBV7-3
CDR3aa: CASSETGELFF

j_gene: TRBJ2-4
v_gene: TRBV7-9
CDR3aa: CASSLNQHPRPGLDIQYF

j_gene: TRBJ1-2
v_gene: TRBV29-1
CDR3aa: CSVEARTAYGYTF

j_gene: TRBJ2-3
v_gene: TRBV11-3
CDR3aa: CANSFRDRGTDTQYF

j_gene: TRBJ2-1
v_gene: TRBV19
CDR3aa: CASSILAGGGNEQFF

j_gene: TRBJ1-1
v_gene: TRBV4-1
CDR3aa: CASSQGDRGNRAFF

j_gene: TRBJ2-3
v_gene: TRBV5-5
CDR3aa: CASSLGMAGTSGSGTDTQYF

j_gene: TRBJ2-1
v_gene: TRBV9
CDR3aa: CASSVVAGDNEQFF

j_gene: TRBJ2-7
v_gene: TRBV12-3/TRBV12-4
CDR3aa: CASSSGLVPYEQYF

j_gene: TRBJ2-5
v_gene: TRBV6-2/TRBV6-3
CDR3aa: CASSSGLADQETKYF

j_gene: TRBJ1-4
v_gene: TRBV7-9
CDR3aa: CASSLGINEKLFF

j_gene: TRBJ2-1
v_gene: TRBV7-3
CDR3aa: CASSLTGLVYNEQFF

j_gene: TRBJ2-7
v_gene: TRBV27
CDR3aa: CASSLGTSGYEQYF

j_gene: TRBJ2-3
v_gene: TRBV7-2
CDR3aa: CASSTNLWMAGGRTDTQYF

j_gene: TRBJ2-7
v_gene: TRBV6-6
CDR3aa: CASTRRGDRGSHEQYF

j_gene: TRBJ2-7
v_gene: TRBV5-1
CDR3aa: CASSLGPSGGSSYEQYF

j_gene: TRBJ1-1
v_gene: TRBV27
CDR3aa: CASRQWTGGWDTEAFF

j_gene: TRBJ2-1
v_gene: TRBV20-1
CDR3aa: CSAREVLATSYNEQFF

j_gene: TRBJ2-6
v_gene: TRBV7-8
CDR3aa: CASSFYASGANVLTF

j_gene: TRBJ1-2
v_gene: TRBV29-1
CDR3aa: CSVGPRGPDGYTF

j_gene: TRBJ2-3
v_gene: TRBV28
CDR3aa: CASIRFRGARDTQYF

j_gene: TRBJ2-7
v_gene: TRBV20-1
CDR3aa: CSAQGDRGPQANYEQYF

j_gene: TRBJ2-5
v_gene: TRBV29-1
CDR3aa: CSVELRYQETQYF

j_gene: TRBJ2-7
v_gene: TRBV28
CDR3aa: CASRPLRTASYEQYF

j_gene: TRBJ2-1
v_gene: TRBV28
CDR3aa: CASSLRAAGDYNEQFF

j_gene: TRBJ2-7
v_gene: TRBV29-1
CDR3aa: CSVEGQGSSYEQYF

j_gene: TRBJ1-2
v_gene: TRBV21-1
CDR3aa: CASSKVDRVMGYGYTF

j_gene: TRBJ2-2
v_gene: TRBV4-3
CDR3aa: CASSHLGGESGVGTGELFF

j_gene: TRBJ2-1
v_gene: TRBV20-1
CDR3aa: CSARHLAGGDANEQFF

j_gene: TRBJ2-1
v_gene: TRBV7-9
CDR3aa: CASSLQGALSYNEQFF

j_gene: TRBJ1-4
v_gene: TRBV12-3/TRBV12-4
CDR3aa: CASSPREKLFF

j_gene: TRBJ2-3
v_gene: TRBV15
CDR3aa: CATSRAGSTDTQYF

j_gene: TRBJ2-6
v_gene: TRBV12-3/TRBV12-4
CDR3aa: CASSLIGTGANVLTF

j_gene: TRBJ2-4
v_gene: TRBV2
CDR3aa: CASSESTPLGKNIQYF

j_gene: TRBJ2-7
v_gene: TRBV7-2
CDR3aa: CASSLVTQSSYEQYF

j_gene: TRBJ2-3
v_gene: TRBV20-1
CDR3aa: CSARVVLRRGATMGTQYF

j_gene: TRBJ2-2
v_gene: TRBV7-6
CDR3aa: CASSGGESAGGKFNTGELFF

j_gene: TRBJ2-5
v_gene: TRBV7-9
CDR3aa: CASRAGTQGTQYF

j_gene: TRBJ1-5
v_gene: TRBV28
CDR3aa: CASSLGVDEPQHF

j_gene: TRBJ1-5
v_gene: TRBV4-1
CDR3aa: CASSPRTLSNQPQHF

j_gene: TRBJ1-1
v_gene: TRBV27
CDR3aa: CASRTLFEAYTEAFF